This T cell receptor beta chain was sequenced in a study of T cell responses to AZD1222 COVID-19 vaccine. Clones were read by immunoSEQ multiplex PCR, and TCRdb kept only the in-frame ones, dropping some. The sample has about 67,000 clones; 83% are singletons. Specimen: peripheral blood, collected 28 days after the second AZD1222 dose. The TCR was taken from an adult who received the AZD1222 COVID-19 vaccine.

Here the CDR3 reads CASSAGQANTGELFF. Written as DNA, the CDR3 is TGCGCCAGCAGCGCGGGACAGGCGAACACCGGGGAGCTGTTTTTT. This chain connects TRBV5-1 to TRBJ2-2; 8 nucleotides match TRBD1. In germline, CDR1 is SGHRS, CDR2 YFSETQ. V gave up 4 bases and J gave up 0 bases; unmatched junction bases: 2. CDR3 size: 15 residues.